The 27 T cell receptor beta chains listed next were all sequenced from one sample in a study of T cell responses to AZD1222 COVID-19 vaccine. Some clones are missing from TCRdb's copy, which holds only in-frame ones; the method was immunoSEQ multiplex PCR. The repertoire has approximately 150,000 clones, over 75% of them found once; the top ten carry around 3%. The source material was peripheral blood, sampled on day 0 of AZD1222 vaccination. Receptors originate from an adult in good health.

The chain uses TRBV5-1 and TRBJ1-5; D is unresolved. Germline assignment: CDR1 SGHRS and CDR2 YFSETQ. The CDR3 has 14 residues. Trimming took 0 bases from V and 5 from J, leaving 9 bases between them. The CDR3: CASSLGGTDQPQHF. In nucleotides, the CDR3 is TGCGCCAGCAGCTTGGGGGGAACTGATCAGCCCCAGCATTTT.

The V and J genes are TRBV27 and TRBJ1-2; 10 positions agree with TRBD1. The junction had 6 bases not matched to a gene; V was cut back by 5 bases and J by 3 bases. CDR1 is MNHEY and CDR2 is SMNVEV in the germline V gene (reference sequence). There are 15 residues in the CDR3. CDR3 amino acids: CASSTRTGGYYGYTF. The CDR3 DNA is TGTGCCAGCAGTACCCGGACAGGGGGGTACTATGGCTACACCTTC.

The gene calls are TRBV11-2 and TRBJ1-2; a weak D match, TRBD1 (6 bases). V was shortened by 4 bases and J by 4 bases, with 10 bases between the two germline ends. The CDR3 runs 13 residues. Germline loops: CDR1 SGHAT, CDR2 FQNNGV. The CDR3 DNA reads TGTGCCAGCAGCTCGACAGGTTCCTATGGCTACACCTTC. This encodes CASSSTGSYGYTF. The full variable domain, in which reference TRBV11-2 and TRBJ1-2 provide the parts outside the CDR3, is EAGVAQSPRYKIIEKRQSVAFWCNPISGHATLYWYQQILGQGPKLLIQFQNNGVVDDSQLPKDRFSAERLKGVDSTLKIQPAKLEDSAVYLCASSSTGSYGYTFGSGTRLTVV.

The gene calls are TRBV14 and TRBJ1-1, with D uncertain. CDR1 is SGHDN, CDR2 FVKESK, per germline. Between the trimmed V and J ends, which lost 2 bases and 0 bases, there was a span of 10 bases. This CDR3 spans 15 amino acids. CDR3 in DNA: TGTGCCAGCAGCCAATTAGGGCAGGTGAACACTGAAGCTTTCTTT. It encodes CASSQLGQVNTEAFF.

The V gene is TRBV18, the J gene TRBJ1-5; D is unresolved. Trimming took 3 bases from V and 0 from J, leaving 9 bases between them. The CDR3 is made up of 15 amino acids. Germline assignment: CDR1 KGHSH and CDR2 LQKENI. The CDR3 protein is CASSPTRDSNQPQHF. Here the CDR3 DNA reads TGTGCCAGCTCACCTACGCGGGATAGCAATCAGCCCCAGCATTTT.

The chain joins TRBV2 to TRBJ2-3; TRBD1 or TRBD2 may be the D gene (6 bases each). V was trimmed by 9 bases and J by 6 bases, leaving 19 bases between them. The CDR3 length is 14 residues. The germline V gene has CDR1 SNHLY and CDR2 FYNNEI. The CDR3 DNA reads TGTGCCAGTATCCCCGGAGGGGGGCGTGATACGCAGTATTTT. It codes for CASIPGGGRDTQYF.

CDR3 amino acids: CAGRTGATETQYF. For the CDR3, the DNA is TGTGCCGGGAGGACAGGGGCCACGGAGACCCAGTACTTC. The genes are TRBV18 and TRBJ2-5; 9 positions match TRBD1. The CDR3 has 13 residues. Losses at the gene ends were 11 bases for V and 5 bases for J; bases not matched to a gene: 9. From germline, CDR1 is KGHSH and CDR2 LQKENI.

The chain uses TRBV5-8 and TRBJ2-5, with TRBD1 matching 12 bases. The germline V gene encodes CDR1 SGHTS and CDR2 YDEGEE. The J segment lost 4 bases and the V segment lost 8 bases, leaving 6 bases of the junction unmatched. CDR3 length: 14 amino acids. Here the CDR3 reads CARGTGGFGETQYF. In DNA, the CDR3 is TGTGCCAGAGGGACAGGGGGCTTTGGAGAGACCCAGTACTTC.

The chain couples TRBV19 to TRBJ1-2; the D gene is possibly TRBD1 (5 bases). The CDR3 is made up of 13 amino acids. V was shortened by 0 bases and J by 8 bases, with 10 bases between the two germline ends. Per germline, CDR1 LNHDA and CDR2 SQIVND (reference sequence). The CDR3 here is CASSIDQGRGYTF. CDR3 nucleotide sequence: TGTGCCAGTAGTATAGACCAGGGAAGGGGCTACACCTTC.

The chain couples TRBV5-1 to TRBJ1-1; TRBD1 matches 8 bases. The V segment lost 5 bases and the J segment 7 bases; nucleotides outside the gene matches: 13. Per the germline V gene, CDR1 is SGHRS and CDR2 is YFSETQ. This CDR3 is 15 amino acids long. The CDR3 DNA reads TGCGCCAGCAGTTATAGGACAGGGATGGAGGATGAAGCTTTCTTT. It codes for CASSYRTGMEDEAFF.

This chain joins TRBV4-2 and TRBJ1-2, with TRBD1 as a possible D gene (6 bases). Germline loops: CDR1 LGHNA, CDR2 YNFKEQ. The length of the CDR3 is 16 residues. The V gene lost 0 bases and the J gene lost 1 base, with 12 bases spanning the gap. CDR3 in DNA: TGTGCCAGCAGCCAAGAGGGGGGCATGATTAACTATGGCTACACCTTC. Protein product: CASSQEGGMINYGYTF.

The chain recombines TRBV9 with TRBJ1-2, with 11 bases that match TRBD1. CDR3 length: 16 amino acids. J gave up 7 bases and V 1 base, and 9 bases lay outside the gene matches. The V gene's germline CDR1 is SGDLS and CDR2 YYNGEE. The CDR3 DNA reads TGTGCCAGCAGCGTAAAGATAGGGACAGGGGGAGGTGGCTACACCTTC. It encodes CASSVKIGTGGGGYTF.

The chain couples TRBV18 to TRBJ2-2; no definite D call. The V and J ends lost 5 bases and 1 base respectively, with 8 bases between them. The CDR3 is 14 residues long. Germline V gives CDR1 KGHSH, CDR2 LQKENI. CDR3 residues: CASSEARNTGELFF. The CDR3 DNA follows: TGTGCCAGCTCAGAGGCGAGGAACACCGGGGAGCTGTTTTTT.

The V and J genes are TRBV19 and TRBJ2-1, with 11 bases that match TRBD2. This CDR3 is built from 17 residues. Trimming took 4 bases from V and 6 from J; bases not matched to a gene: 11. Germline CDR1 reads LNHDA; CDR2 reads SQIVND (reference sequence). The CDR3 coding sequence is TGTGCCAGTAGTACCGAGATTAGCGGGGGGGCCCTCAATGAGCAGTTCTTC. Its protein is CASSTEISGGALNEQFF. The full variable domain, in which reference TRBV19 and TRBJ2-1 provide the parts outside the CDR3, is DGGITQSPKYLFRKEGQNVTLSCEQNLNHDAMYWYRQDPGQGLRLIYYSQIVNDFQKGDIAEGYSVSREKKESFPLTVTSAQKNPTAFYLCASSTEISGGALNEQFFGPGTRLTVL.

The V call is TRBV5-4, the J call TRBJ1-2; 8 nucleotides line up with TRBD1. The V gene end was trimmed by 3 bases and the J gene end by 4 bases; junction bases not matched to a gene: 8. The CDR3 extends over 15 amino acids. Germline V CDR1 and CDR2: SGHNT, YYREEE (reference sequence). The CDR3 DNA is TGTGCCAGCAGCTCCCCAGACAGGGGCGGCTATGGCTACACCTTC. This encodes CASSSPDRGGYGYTF.

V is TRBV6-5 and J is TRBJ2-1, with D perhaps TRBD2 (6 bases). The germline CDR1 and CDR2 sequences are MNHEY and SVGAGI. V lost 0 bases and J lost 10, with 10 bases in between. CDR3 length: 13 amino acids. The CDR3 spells CASSYSLLAEQFF. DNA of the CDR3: TGTGCCAGCAGTTACTCGCTACTAGCAGAGCAGTTCTTC.

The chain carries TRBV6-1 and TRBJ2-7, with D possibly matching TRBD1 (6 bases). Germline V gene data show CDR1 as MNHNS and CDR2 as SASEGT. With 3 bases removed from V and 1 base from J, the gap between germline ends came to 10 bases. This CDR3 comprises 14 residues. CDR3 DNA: TGTGCCAGCAGTGATACCAGGGGATCCTACGAGCAGTACTTC. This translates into CASSDTRGSYEQYF.

The CDR3 reads CASGFTGTEAFF. The CDR3 DNA reads TGTGCCAGCGGATTCACCGGGACAGAAGCTTTCTTT. The chain carries TRBV13 and TRBJ1-1; D is perhaps TRBD1 (6 bases). The V and J ends lost 8 bases and 8 bases respectively, with 15 bases between them. The germline gives CDR1 PRHDT, CDR2 FYEKMQ (reference sequence). This CDR3 is built from 12 residues.

CDR3 in amino acids: CASSPYRGQETQYF. CDR3 coding DNA: TGTGCCAGCAGCCCCTACAGGGGCCAAGAGACCCAGTACTTC. The V and J genes are TRBV7-9 and TRBJ2-5; 7 bases map to TRBD1. Germline CDR1 and CDR2: SEHNR and FQNEAQ (reference sequence). The CDR3 is made up of 14 amino acids. Trimming took 5 bases from V and 1 from J; bases not matched to a gene: 4.

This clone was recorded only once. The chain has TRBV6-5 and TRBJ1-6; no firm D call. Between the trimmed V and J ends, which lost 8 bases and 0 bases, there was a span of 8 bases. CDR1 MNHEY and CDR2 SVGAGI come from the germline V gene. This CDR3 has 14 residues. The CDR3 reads CASSRSSYNSPLHF. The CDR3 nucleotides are TGTGCCAGCTCAAGGAGCTCCTATAATTCACCCCTCCACTTT.

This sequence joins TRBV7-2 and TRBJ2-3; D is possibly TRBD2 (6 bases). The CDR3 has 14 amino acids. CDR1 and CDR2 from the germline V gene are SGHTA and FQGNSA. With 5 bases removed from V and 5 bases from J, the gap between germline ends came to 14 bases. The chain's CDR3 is CASSGRTPVDTQYF. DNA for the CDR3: TGTGCCAGCAGCGGGAGGACACCCGTAGATACGCAGTATTTT.

In nucleotides, the CDR3 is TGTGCCAGCAGCCGGGACAGGGAGAACACCGGGGAGCTGTTTTTT. It translates to CASSRDRENTGELFF. The V call is TRBV7-2, the J call TRBJ2-2, with 9 bases fitting TRBD1. V dropped 5 bases and J dropped 1; count of bases not matched to a gene: 2. CDR3 length equals 15 residues. The germline CDR1 and CDR2 sequences are SGHTA and FQGNSA.

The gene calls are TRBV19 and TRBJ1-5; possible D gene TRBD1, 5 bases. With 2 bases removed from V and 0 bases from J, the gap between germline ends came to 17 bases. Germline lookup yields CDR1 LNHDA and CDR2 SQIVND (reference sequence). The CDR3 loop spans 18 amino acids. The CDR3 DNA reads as TGTGCCAGTAGTATAACCCGACCAGGGCCTTATAGCAATCAGCCCCAGCATTTT. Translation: CASSITRPGPYSNQPQHF.

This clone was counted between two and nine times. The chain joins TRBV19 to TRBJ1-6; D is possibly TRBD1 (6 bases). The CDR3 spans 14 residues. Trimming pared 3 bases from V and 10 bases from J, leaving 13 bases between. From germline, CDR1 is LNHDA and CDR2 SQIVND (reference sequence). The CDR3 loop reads CASSIAQGESPLHF. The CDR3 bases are TGTGCCAGTAGTATCGCACAGGGAGAATCACCCCTCCACTTT.

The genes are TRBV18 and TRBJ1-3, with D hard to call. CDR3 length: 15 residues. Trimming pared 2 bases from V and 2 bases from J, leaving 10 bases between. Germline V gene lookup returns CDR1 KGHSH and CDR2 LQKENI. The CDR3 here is CASSPGWGTGNTIYF. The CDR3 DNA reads TGTGCCAGCTCACCAGGCTGGGGAACTGGAAACACCATATATTTT.

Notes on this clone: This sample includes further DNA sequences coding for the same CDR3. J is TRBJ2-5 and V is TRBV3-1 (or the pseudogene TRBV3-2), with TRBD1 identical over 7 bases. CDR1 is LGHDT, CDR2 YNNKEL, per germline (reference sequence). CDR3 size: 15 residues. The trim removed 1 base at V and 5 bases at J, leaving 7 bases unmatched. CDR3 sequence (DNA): TGTGCCAGCAGCCAAGTAAGAGGGGGCCGGGAGACCCAGTACTTC. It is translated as CASSQVRGGRETQYF.

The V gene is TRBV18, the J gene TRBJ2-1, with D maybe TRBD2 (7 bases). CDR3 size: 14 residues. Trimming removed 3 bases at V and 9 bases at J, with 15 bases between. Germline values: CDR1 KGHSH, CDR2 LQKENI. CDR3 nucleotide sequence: TGTGCCAGCTCACCGGGGGGCGGGGGCCGTGAGCAGTTCTTC. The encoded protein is CASSPGGGGREQFF.